The 3 T cell receptor beta chains given below trace back to one sample, sequenced in a study of blood T cell repertoires in COVID-19. The table came from immunoSEQ multiplex PCR; TCRdb's copy has only in-frame clones and leaves some out. The sample has about 63,000 clones; less than 80% are singletons. Input material: peripheral blood. The receptors shown here come from a human donor in a cohort sampled during active COVID-19.

The genes are TRBV4-3 and TRBJ2-7; 7 nucleotides match TRBD2. The CDR3 length is 14 residues. Germline V gene sequence: CDR1 LGHNA, CDR2 YSLEER. V gave up 2 bases and J gave up 0 bases; unmatched junction bases: 1. CDR3 DNA: TGCGCCAGCAGCCAAAGGACTAGCTCCTACGAGCAGTACTTC. This codes for CASSQRTSSYEQYF.

This sequence joins TRBV7-2 and TRBJ2-7; D might be TRBD1 (6 bases). Trimming stripped 4 bases from V and 3 bases from J, with 10 bases between. The CDR3 spans 13 residues. Germline CDR1 SGHTA, CDR2 FQGNSA. The CDR3: CASSSQGNYEQYF. DNA of the CDR3: TGTGCCAGCAGCTCGCAGGGGAACTACGAGCAGTACTTC.

The gene calls are TRBV7-3 and TRBJ2-2; D is ambiguous. Trimming left V 1 base short and J 2 bases short, with 8 bases between. The CDR3 is 15 amino acids. Germline CDR1 SGHTA, CDR2 FQGTGA. The chain's CDR3 is CASSLNPRNTGELFF. The CDR3 coding sequence is TGTGCCAGCAGCTTAAATCCCAGAAACACCGGGGAGCTGTTTTTT.